This T cell receptor (beta chain) comes out of a study of blood T cells in healthy people across ages. Germline V lookup: CDR1 MGHRA, CDR2 YSYEKL. The CDR3 covers 17 residues. Deletions cut 7 bases from V and 1 base from J, with 22 bases between. A J-beta primer mix and a sample-barcoded 5' primer were used in a second PCR of roughly 6 to 11 cycles. One entry per CDR3 protein, called by TCRdb with MiXCR from the 5' RACE reads. The sample lists about 670,000 distinct CDR3 sequences; 40% to 45% were seen once. For this clonotype: Its matching antigen is unknown.

Study-level findings and limits: PBMCs that were unsorted prevented a conclusive naive versus antigen-experienced comparison.

Sequencing used blood. The clonotype originates from a man older than 75 in good health. This chain links TRBV4-1 with TRBJ1-1; D possibly corresponds to TRBD1 (5 bases). This CDR3 is CASNRNGVGASNTEAFF. The CDR3 region has the DNA TGCGCCAGCAACCGAAACGGGGTAGGGGCGTCGAACACTGAAGCTTTCTTT.